The T cell receptor (beta chain) described here comes from a study of identifying expanded T cells in peripheral blood. Broader study findings: Over approximately two and four weeks, about 15 and 19 clones changed, versus around 1.3 between replicates. Across healthy donors, higher total template counts meant significantly greater approximately two-week count variance.

The germline V and J ends were trimmed by 8 bases and 6 bases, with 22 bases remaining between them. Germline V gene lookup returns CDR1 SNHLY and CDR2 FYNNEI. The CDR3 length is 15 residues. During the collection period, no donor immune events like infections were recorded. Method: immunoSEQ multiplex PCR; TCRdb's copy keeps in-frame clones and lacks some. Counted here are 51,000 or so clones, approximately 80% occurring once; the ten biggest clones make up 11% to 15%. This clone was observed at least ten times. Its cognate antigen is unknown. The source is a person aged 18 to 70 in good health. The chain recombines TRBV2 with TRBJ1-1; TRBD1 is a possible D gene (5 bases). The source material was blood. The CDR3 loop is CASLGGTTNRAEAFF. The CDR3 nucleotides read TGTGCCAGCTTGGGGGGGACCACGAACCGGGCTGAAGCTTTCTTT.